The 29 T cell receptor beta chains below were found in one sample sequenced in a study of blood T cell repertoires in COVID-19. Repertoires were generated with immunoSEQ multiplex PCR, while TCRdb's copy carries only in-frame clones and drops some. The sample has under 200,000 clones; approximately 89% are singletons. Specimen: PBMCs or T cells enriched from blood (not recorded which). The receptors were gathered from a woman between 18 and 29 years old who had recovered from COVID-19.

The chain couples TRBV5-1 to TRBJ2-5, with 7 bases aligning to TRBD1. V was pared by 4 bases and J by 3 bases, with 6 bases of the junction left unmatched. The V gene's germline CDR1 is SGHRS and CDR2 YFSETQ. The CDR3 is 14 residues long. The CDR3 reads CASSLLDREETQYF. CDR3 bases: TGCGCCAGCAGCCTGCTCGACAGGGAAGAGACCCAGTACTTC.

V usage is TRBV7-9 and J usage is TRBJ2-4; D might be TRBD2 (5 bases). CDR3 length: 15 amino acids. Trimming stripped 2 bases from V and 4 bases from J, with 12 bases between. Germline V gene lookup returns CDR1 SEHNR and CDR2 FQNEAQ (reference sequence). The CDR3 spells CASSLYPDSKNIQYF. CDR3 sequence (DNA): TGTGCCAGCAGCTTATATCCGGACTCTAAAAACATTCAGTACTTC.

Only one count was recorded for this clone. V usage is TRBV10-3 and J usage is TRBJ2-2; TRBD1 might be the D (5 bases). Germline V gene lookup returns CDR1 ENHRY and CDR2 SYGVKD. Trimming shortened V by 6 bases and J by 3 bases, and 8 bases separated the two germline ends. There are 13 residues in the CDR3. The CDR3 here is CAISRVDTGELFF. The CDR3 DNA follows: TGTGCCATCAGCAGGGTAGACACCGGGGAGCTGTTTTTT.

The chain uses TRBV20-1 and TRBJ2-2; possible D gene TRBD2, 5 bases. Germline CDR1 and CDR2: DFQATT and SNEGSKA (reference sequence). The CDR3 length is 17 residues. Trimming stripped 3 bases from V and 1 base from J, with 18 bases between. The CDR3 DNA reads TGCAGTGCTAGTGTCCCCCTCACCAGCGGGAACACCGGGGAGCTGTTTTTT. Translation: CSASVPLTSGNTGELFF.

The chain carries TRBV15 and TRBJ1-6; D perhaps matches TRBD1 (5 bases). Trimming removed 1 base at V and 9 bases at J, with 13 bases between. The CDR3 has 15 residues. CDR1 is LNHNV and CDR2 is YYDKDF in the germline V gene (reference sequence). DNA of the CDR3: TGTGCCACCAGCAGAGTGGAGGGGTCAGGTTCACCCCTCCACTTT. Its protein product is CATSRVEGSGSPLHF.

The chain has TRBV11-2 and TRBJ2-1; tentative D call: TRBD2 (6 bases). CDR1 and CDR2 from the germline V gene are SGHAT and FQNNGV. The CDR3 length is 15 residues. The ends were cut back, 5 bases at V and 6 bases at J, with 17 bases in the middle. CDR3 region: CASSLVAGRGNEQFF. The CDR3 nucleotides read TGTGCCAGCAGCCTCGTCGCGGGACGTGGCAATGAGCAGTTCTTC.

This clone was observed a single time. V is TRBV10-3 and J is TRBJ1-2; possibly TRBD1 for D (5 bases). The CDR3 is made up of 14 amino acids. V shed 4 bases and J shed 8 bases, with 17 bases lying between them. Germline V gene lookup returns CDR1 ENHRY and CDR2 SYGVKD. The CDR3 is CAISGGGRMQGYTF. The CDR3 DNA sequence: TGTGCCATCAGTGGGGGGGGACGTATGCAGGGCTACACCTTC.

This clone was observed once. The rearrangement links TRBV3-1 (or the pseudogene TRBV3-2) to TRBJ1-1, with 10 nucleotides matching TRBD1. This CDR3 contains 17 residues. Trimming at V came to 5 bases and at J to 5 bases, leaving 14 bases not matched to a gene. Looked up from germline, CDR1 is LGHDT and CDR2 is YNNKEL (reference sequence). Here the CDR3 DNA reads TGTGCCAGCAGCTCCTTGCTCAGGACAGGGGGTTTAACTGAAGCTTTCTTT. It encodes CASSSLLRTGGLTEAFF.

This chain links TRBV19 with TRBJ2-1; tentative D call: TRBD2 (6 bases). The CDR3 runs to 15 residues. In germline, CDR1 is LNHDA, CDR2 SQIVND (reference sequence). Trimming took off 7 bases at V and 7 bases at J, with 20 bases between the two ends. This chain's CDR3 is CASIPRDGYSNEQFF. The CDR3 coding sequence is TGTGCCAGTATCCCGCGGGACGGTTATAGTAATGAGCAGTTCTTC.

The chain joins TRBV25-1 to TRBJ2-2, with 8 bases aligning to TRBD1. The ends lost 5 bases at V and 7 bases at J; junction bases unmatched: 6. From germline, CDR1 is MGHDK and CDR2 SYGVNS. This CDR3 region has 14 residues. The CDR3 DNA reads as TGTGCCAGCAGTCAGGGGGCGAGAAACGGGGAGCTGTTTTTT. Protein product: CASSQGARNGELFF.

This clone was seen a single time. V gene TRBV3-1 (or the pseudogene TRBV3-2) combines with J gene TRBJ2-1; D may be TRBD2 (5 bases). Germline V CDR1 and CDR2: LGHDT, YNNKEL (reference sequence). The CDR3 sequence is 17 residues long. With 0 bases removed from V and 2 bases from J, the gap between germline ends came to 14 bases. The CDR3, as DNA: TGTGCCAGCAGCCAAGAGCGCGCCGGGAAACCCTACAATGAGCAGTTCTTC. Protein sequence: CASSQERAGKPYNEQFF.

The chain recombines TRBV27 with TRBJ2-1, with 8 bases lining up with TRBD1. V gave up 2 bases and J gave up 7 bases; unmatched junction bases: 7. This CDR3 contains 15 residues. Germline CDR1 and CDR2: MNHEY and SMNVEV (reference sequence). The CDR3 DNA follows: TGTGCCAGCAGTTTAGGGACAGGAGGGGGGAATGAGCAGTTCTTC. Amino acid sequence: CASSLGTGGGNEQFF.

Remarks on this clone: The junction differs from germline at one of its ends, possibly a read error. The rearrangement joins TRBV6-2 or TRBV6-3 to TRBJ2-7, with a possible D match to TRBD2 (5 bases). This CDR3 spans 12 amino acids. Germline assignment: CDR1 MNHEY and CDR2 SVGEGT. CDR3 region: CASSRQGSSRHF. CDR3 coding DNA: TGTGCCAGCAGCCGACAAGGGAGTTCCCGCCACTTC.

V and J are TRBV7-9 and TRBJ2-3, with 7 bases identical to TRBD2. The CDR3 is 11 residues long. V was clipped by 5 bases and J by 11 bases; unmatched bases: 4. CDR1 is SEHNR, CDR2 FQNEAQ, per germline (reference sequence). CDR3 sequence reads: CASSPGGGQYF. CDR3 in DNA: TGTGCCAGCAGCCCTGGGGGGGGGCAGTATTTT.

This chain links TRBV5-1 with TRBJ2-5; 8 nucleotides line up with TRBD2. The CDR3 loop spans 15 amino acids. J was trimmed by 2 bases and V by 4 bases; bases with no gene match: 7. Germline CDR1 SGHRS, CDR2 YFSETQ. CDR3 protein: CASSLTSGAQETQYF. The CDR3 nucleotides read TGCGCCAGCAGCCTCACTAGCGGAGCTCAAGAGACCCAGTACTTC.

The chain joins TRBV7-9 to TRBJ2-3; D unclear. V lost 5 bases, J lost 0 bases, and 12 bases lay in between. The germline CDR1 and CDR2 sequences are SEHNR and FQNEAQ (reference sequence). The CDR3 has 15 amino acids. For the CDR3, the DNA is TGTGCCAGCAGCCCCATACGTGGCAGCACAGATACGCAGTATTTT. Amino acid sequence: CASSPIRGSTDTQYF.

The CDR3 reads CASTFSSGNTIYF. CDR3 bases: TGTGCCAGCACGTTTAGCTCTGGAAACACCATATATTTT. V usage is TRBV12-3 or TRBV12-4 and J usage is TRBJ1-3; D is ambiguous. CDR3 length: 13 amino acids. V was clipped by 7 bases and J by 0 bases, with 7 bases between them.

This clone has only one observation. V gene TRBV6-8 combines with J gene TRBJ1-1, with D unresolved. The ends were cut back, 10 bases at V and 4 bases at J, with 13 bases in the middle. The germline gives CDR1 MNHGY, CDR2 SAAAGT. The CDR3 is 12 residues long. CDR3 coding DNA: TGTGCCAACCGGCGGGGAGGCACTGAAGCTTTCTTT. Its translation is CANRRGGTEAFF.

The chain couples TRBV5-1 to TRBJ2-6, with D unresolved. Per germline, CDR1 SGHRS and CDR2 YFSETQ. The CDR3 runs 19 residues. The ends were cut back, 5 bases at V and 0 bases at J, with 21 bases in the middle. The DNA for the CDR3 is TGCGCCAGCAGTGCTTACTTTAGAATAACTGGCTCTGGGGCCAACGTCCTGACTTTC. The encoded protein is CASSAYFRITGSGANVLTF.

The chain joins TRBV4-1 to TRBJ2-2; D is undetermined. This CDR3 is built from 16 residues. V lost 3 bases to trimming and J lost 2 bases, with 13 bases between them. The V gene's germline CDR1 is MGHRA and CDR2 YSYEKL. The CDR3 region is CASSQGWVLNTGELFF. Here the CDR3 DNA reads TGCGCCAGCAGCCAGGGTTGGGTACTAAACACCGGGGAGCTGTTTTTT.

Regarding this clone: A read error may produce the germline difference seen at one junction end. The V and J genes are TRBV2 and TRBJ1-1, with D perhaps TRBD1 (6 bases). The CDR3 loop spans 13 amino acids. Germline V gene sequence: CDR1 SNHLY, CDR2 FYNNEI. The CDR3 spells CASKGVVKTEAFF. CDR3 nucleotide sequence: TGTGCCAGCAAGGGGGTCGTGAAGACTGAAGCTTTCTTT.

This chain links TRBV24-1 with TRBJ2-7; 11 bases are a match to TRBD1. The CDR3 sequence is 16 residues long. Per germline, CDR1 KGHDR and CDR2 SFDVKD. Trimming took 2 bases from V and 3 from J; bases not matched to a gene: 5. Written as DNA, the CDR3 is TGTGCCACCAGTGATTCCGGGACAGGGGGAGGCTACGAGCAGTACTTC. This codes for CATSDSGTGGGYEQYF.

The rearrangement uses TRBV7-9 and TRBJ2-7; 16 bases map to TRBD2. Trimming removed 4 bases from V and 0 bases from J; junction bases left unmatched: 6. Germline V gene data show CDR1 as SEHNR and CDR2 as FQNEAQ (reference sequence). This CDR3 has 18 amino acids. DNA for the CDR3: TGTGCCAGCAGCTGGGGACTAGCGGGAGGGTTAGACTCCTACGAGCAGTACTTC. This codes for CASSWGLAGGLDSYEQYF.

The chain employs TRBV6-4 and TRBJ2-1; 12 bases line up with TRBD2. Germline CDR1 and CDR2: MRHNA and SNTAGT. This CDR3 is 15 amino acids long. The J segment lost 9 bases and the V segment lost 2 bases, leaving 5 bases of the junction unmatched. The DNA for the CDR3 is TGTGCCAGCAGTGACGGGACTAGCGGGTTTTCTGAGCAGTTCTTC. This translates into CASSDGTSGFSEQFF.

CDR3 sequence: CASSPIPFAGGEETQYF. The CDR3 DNA reads TGTGCCAGCAGCCCTATTCCCTTTGCGGGAGGGGAAGAGACCCAGTACTTC. V usage is TRBV3-1 (or the pseudogene TRBV3-2) and J usage is TRBJ2-5, with TRBD2 identical over 9 bases. Per germline, CDR1 LGHDT and CDR2 YNNKEL (reference sequence). This CDR3 has 17 amino acids. The V gene end was trimmed by 4 bases and the J gene end by 3 bases; junction bases not matched to a gene: 12.

The genes are TRBV27 and TRBJ1-6, with D possibly matching TRBD1 (5 bases). The V and J ends lost 2 bases and 8 bases respectively, with 16 bases between them. The CDR3 is made up of 16 amino acids. CDR1 MNHEY and CDR2 SMNVEV come from the germline V gene (reference sequence). The CDR3 spells CASSLGSGLRDSPLHF. In DNA, the CDR3 is TGTGCCAGCAGTTTAGGATCGGGACTTAGAGATTCACCCCTCCACTTT.

The V gene is TRBV18, the J gene TRBJ1-5; 10 bases are shared with TRBD1. V lost 4 bases, J lost 0 bases, and 3 bases stayed unmatched. The germline CDR1 and CDR2 sequences are KGHSH and LQKENI. This CDR3 has 16 residues. The CDR3 loop reads CASSLGQGGSNQPQHF. CDR3 coding DNA: TGTGCCAGCTCACTCGGACAGGGGGGTAGCAATCAGCCCCAGCATTTT.

The V call is TRBV6-5, the J call TRBJ2-7, with a possible D match to TRBD1 (6 bases). Germline CDR1 reads MNHEY; CDR2 reads SVGAGI. This CDR3 region has 16 residues. V was trimmed by 0 bases and J by 9 bases, leaving 21 bases between them. The CDR3 reads CASSYSSFAQGSSQYF. The CDR3 DNA sequence: TGTGCCAGCAGTTACTCGTCGTTCGCACAGGGTAGTTCGCAGTACTTC.

V usage is TRBV7-2 and J usage is TRBJ1-1; D perhaps matches TRBD1 (5 bases). Trimming pared 2 bases from V and 4 bases from J, leaving 11 bases between. CDR3 length: 14 residues. Germline V gives CDR1 SGHTA, CDR2 FQGNSA. Here the CDR3 DNA reads TGTGCCAGCAGCTTAATGTGGGGGGTCACTGAAGCTTTCTTT. This translates into CASSLMWGVTEAFF.